This TCR beta chain was documented in a study of response to subunit inactivated influenza vaccine. Whole-study findings and limits: T cells newly recruited by each seasonal influenza vaccination are few, the authors suggested.

TCRdb passed the RT-PCR reads through MiXCR, listing each CDR3 protein once. The sample has 610,000 or so distinct CDR3 sequences, about 14% seen once. V was pared by 5 bases and J by 8 bases, with 21 bases between. The CDR3 is 16 residues long. In the case of this clonotype: Its antigen is as yet unknown.

V is TRBV12-3 or TRBV12-4 and J is TRBJ1-4; a weak D match, TRBD1 (6 bases). The sequence came from a man aged 45-65 years who received an inactivated influenza vaccine. The source material was PBMCs from blood, sampled approximately 13 days after vaccination. CDR3 nucleotide sequence: TGTGCCAGCAGTCGGGGGGGGGCGCGTATAGGCGAAAAACTGTTTTTT. It yields the protein CASSRGGARIGEKLFF.